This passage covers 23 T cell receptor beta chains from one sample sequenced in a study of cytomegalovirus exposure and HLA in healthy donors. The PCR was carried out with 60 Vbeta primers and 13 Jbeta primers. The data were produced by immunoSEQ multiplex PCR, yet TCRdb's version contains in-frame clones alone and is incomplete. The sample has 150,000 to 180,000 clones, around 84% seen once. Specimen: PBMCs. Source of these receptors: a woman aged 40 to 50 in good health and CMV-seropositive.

The CDR3: CASSYSGSQNEQFF. CDR3 bases: TGTGCCAGCAGTTATAGCGGGAGTCAGAATGAGCAGTTCTTC. This rearrangement joins TRBV27 to TRBJ2-1, with 9 positions matching TRBD2. CDR3 size: 14 residues. Unmatched junction bases numbered 5, after V lost 4 bases and J lost 7 bases. Germline V gene data show CDR1 as MNHEY and CDR2 as SMNVEV (reference sequence).

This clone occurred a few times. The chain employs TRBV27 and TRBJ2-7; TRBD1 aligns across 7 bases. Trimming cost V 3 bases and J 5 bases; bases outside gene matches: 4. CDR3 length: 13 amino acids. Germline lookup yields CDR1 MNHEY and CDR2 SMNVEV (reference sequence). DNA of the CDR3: TGTGCCAGCAGTTTGACAGGGCTCCACGAGCAGTACTTC. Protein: CASSLTGLHEQYF.

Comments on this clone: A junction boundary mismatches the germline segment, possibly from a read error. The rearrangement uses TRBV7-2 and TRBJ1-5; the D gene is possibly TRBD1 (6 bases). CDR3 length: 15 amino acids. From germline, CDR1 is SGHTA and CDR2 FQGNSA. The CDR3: CASSLQQGSNRPQHF. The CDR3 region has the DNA TGTGCCAGCAGCTTGCAACAGGGTAGCAATCGGCCCCAGCATTTT.

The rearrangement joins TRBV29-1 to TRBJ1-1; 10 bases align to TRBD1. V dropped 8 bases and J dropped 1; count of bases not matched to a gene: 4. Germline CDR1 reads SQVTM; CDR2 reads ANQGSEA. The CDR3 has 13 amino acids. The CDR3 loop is CSIRTGGNTEAFF. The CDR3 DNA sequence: TGCAGCATACGGACAGGGGGGAACACTGAAGCTTTCTTT.

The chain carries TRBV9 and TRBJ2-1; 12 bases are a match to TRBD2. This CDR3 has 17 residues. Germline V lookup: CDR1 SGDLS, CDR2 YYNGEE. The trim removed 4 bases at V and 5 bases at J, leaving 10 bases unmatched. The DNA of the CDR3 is TGTGCCAGCAGCTTATATCCGGGACTAGCGGGCCACAATGAGCAGTTCTTC. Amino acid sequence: CASSLYPGLAGHNEQFF.

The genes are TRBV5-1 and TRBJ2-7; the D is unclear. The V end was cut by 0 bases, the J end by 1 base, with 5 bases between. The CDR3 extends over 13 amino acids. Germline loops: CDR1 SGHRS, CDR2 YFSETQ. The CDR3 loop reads CASSLGASYEQYF. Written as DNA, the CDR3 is TGCGCCAGCAGCTTGGGGGCATCCTACGAGCAGTACTTC.

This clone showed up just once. For the CDR3, the DNA is TGTGCCAGCAGCTTGGGCGGGCCGGCTGGAAACACCATATATTTT. Protein: CASSLGGPAGNTIYF. The chain employs TRBV5-6 and TRBJ1-3; D is unresolved. Trimming left V 0 bases short and J 2 bases short, with 9 bases between. In germline, CDR1 is SGHDT, CDR2 YYEEEE. This CDR3 comprises 15 residues.

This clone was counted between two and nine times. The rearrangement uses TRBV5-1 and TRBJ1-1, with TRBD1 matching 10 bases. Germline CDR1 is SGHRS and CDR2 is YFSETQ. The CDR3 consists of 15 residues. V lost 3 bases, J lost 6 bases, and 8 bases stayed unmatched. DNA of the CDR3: TGCGCCAGCAGCTCAAGACAGGGGGCGGCTTCTGAAGCTTTCTTT. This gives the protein CASSSRQGAASEAFF. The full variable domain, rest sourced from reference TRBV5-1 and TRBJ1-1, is KAGVTQTPRYLIKTRGQQVTLSCSPISGHRSVSWYQQTPGQGLQFLFEYFSETQRNKGNFPGRFSGRQFSNSRSEMNVSTLELGDSALYLCASSSRQGAASEAFFGQGTRLTVV.

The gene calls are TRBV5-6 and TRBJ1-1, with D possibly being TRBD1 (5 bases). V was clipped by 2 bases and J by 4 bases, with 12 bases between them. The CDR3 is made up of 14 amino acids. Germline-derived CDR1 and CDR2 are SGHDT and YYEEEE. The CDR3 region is CASSFDRDPTEAFF. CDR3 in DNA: TGTGCCAGCAGCTTTGACAGAGATCCCACTGAAGCTTTCTTT.

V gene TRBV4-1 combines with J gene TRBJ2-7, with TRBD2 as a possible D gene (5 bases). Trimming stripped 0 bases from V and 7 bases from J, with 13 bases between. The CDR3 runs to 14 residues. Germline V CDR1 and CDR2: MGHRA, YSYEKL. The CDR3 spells CASSQDRAPGEQYF. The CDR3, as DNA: TGCGCCAGCAGCCAAGATAGGGCACCGGGGGAGCAGTACTTC.

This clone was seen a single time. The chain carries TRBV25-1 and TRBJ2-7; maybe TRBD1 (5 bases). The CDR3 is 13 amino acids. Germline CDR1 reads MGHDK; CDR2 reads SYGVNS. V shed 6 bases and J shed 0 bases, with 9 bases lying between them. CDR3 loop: CASRDTNSYEQYF. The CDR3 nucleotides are TGTGCCAGCAGGGACACTAACTCCTACGAGCAGTACTTC.

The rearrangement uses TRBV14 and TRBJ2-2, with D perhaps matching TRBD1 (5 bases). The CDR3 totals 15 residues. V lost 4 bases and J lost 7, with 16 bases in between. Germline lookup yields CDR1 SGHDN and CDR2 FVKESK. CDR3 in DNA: TGTGCCAGCAGCCCCGGCAGGGCCCGAGTCGGGGAGCTGTTTTTT. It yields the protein CASSPGRARVGELFF.

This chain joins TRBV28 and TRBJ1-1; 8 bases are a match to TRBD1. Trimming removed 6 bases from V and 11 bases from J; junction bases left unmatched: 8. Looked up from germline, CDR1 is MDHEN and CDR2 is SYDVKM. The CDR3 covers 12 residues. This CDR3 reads CASSLRTGSAFF. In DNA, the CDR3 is TGTGCCAGCAGCCTCAGGACAGGGAGCGCTTTCTTT. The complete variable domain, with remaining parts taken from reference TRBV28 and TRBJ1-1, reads DVKVTQSSRYLVKRTGEKVFLECVQDMDHENMFWYRQDPGLGLRLIYFSYDVKMKEKGDIPEGYSVSREKKERFSLILESASTNQTSMYLCASSLRTGSAFFGQGTRLTVV.

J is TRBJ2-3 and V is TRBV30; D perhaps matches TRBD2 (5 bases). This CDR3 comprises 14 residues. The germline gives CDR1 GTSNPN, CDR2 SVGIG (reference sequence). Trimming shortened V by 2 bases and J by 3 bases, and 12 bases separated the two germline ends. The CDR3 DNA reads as TGTGCCTGGAGTAGGTCAGGAGGAACAGATACGCAGTATTTT. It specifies CAWSRSGGTDTQYF.

This chain's CDR3 is CAWSIDGMAAETQYF. CDR3 sequence (DNA): TGTGCCTGGAGTATTGACGGGATGGCGGCGGAGACCCAGTACTTC. The chain uses TRBV30 and TRBJ2-5; maybe TRBD2 (5 bases). Germline assignment: CDR1 GTSNPN and CDR2 SVGIG (reference sequence). V lost 2 bases and J 5 bases, leaving 18 bases between the germline ends. This CDR3 comprises 15 residues.

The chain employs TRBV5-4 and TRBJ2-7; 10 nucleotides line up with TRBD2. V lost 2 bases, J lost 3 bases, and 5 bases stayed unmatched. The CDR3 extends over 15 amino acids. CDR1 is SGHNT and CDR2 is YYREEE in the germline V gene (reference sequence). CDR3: CASSFKLAGHYEQYF. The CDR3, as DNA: TGTGCCAGCAGCTTTAAACTAGCGGGACACTACGAGCAGTACTTC.

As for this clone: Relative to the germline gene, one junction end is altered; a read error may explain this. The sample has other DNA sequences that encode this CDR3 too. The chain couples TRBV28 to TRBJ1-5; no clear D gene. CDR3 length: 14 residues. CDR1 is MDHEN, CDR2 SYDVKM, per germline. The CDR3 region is CASSEMGSTQPQHF. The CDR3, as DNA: TGTGCCAGCAGCGAGATGGGCTCCACCCAGCCTCAGCATTTT. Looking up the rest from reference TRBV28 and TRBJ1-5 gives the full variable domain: DVKVTQSSRYLVKRTGEKVFLECVQDMDHENMFWYRQDPGLGLRLIYFSYDVKMKEKGDIPEGYSVSREKKERFSLILESASTNQTSMYLCASSEMGSTQPQHFGDGTRLSIL.

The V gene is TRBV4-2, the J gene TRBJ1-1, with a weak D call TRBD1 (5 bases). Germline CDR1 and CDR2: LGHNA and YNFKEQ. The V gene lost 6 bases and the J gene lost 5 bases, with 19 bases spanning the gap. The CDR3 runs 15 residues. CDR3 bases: TGTGCCAGCAGGTATAATGTCAGGGAAGGGACTGAAGCTTTCTTT. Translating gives CASRYNVREGTEAFF.

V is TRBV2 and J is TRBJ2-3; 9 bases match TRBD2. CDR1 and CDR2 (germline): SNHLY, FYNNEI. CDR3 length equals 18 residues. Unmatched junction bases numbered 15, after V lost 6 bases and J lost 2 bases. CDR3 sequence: CASRFRAGAGGFTDTQYF. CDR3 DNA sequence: TGTGCCAGCAGATTTAGGGCCGGGGCGGGAGGGTTCACAGATACGCAGTATTTT.

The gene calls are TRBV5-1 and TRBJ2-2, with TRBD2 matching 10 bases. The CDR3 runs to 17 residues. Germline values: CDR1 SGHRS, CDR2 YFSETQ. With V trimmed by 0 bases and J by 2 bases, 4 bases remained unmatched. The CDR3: CASSLAVAGGNTGELFF. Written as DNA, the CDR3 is TGCGCCAGCAGCTTGGCGGTAGCGGGAGGTAACACCGGGGAGCTGTTTTTT.

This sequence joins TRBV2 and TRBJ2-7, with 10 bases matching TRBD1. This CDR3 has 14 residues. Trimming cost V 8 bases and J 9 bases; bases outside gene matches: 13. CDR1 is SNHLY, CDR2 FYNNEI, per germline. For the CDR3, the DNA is TGTGCCAGCGTAGTCCGGGACAGGGGATTAAGGCAGTACTTC. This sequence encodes CASVVRDRGLRQYF.

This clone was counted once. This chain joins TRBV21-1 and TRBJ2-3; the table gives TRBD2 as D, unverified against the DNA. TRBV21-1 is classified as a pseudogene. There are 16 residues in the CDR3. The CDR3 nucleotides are TGTGCCAGCATCGGGCCGGGACTAGCGGGCACAGATACGCAGTATTTT. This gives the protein CASIGPGLAGTDTQYF.

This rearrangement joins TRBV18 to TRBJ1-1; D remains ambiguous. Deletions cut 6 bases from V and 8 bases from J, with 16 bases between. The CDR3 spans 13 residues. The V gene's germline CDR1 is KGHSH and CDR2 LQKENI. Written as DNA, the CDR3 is TGTGCCAGCTCCCCCTCCGGGGAGTCAGAAGCTTTCTTT. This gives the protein CASSPSGESEAFF.